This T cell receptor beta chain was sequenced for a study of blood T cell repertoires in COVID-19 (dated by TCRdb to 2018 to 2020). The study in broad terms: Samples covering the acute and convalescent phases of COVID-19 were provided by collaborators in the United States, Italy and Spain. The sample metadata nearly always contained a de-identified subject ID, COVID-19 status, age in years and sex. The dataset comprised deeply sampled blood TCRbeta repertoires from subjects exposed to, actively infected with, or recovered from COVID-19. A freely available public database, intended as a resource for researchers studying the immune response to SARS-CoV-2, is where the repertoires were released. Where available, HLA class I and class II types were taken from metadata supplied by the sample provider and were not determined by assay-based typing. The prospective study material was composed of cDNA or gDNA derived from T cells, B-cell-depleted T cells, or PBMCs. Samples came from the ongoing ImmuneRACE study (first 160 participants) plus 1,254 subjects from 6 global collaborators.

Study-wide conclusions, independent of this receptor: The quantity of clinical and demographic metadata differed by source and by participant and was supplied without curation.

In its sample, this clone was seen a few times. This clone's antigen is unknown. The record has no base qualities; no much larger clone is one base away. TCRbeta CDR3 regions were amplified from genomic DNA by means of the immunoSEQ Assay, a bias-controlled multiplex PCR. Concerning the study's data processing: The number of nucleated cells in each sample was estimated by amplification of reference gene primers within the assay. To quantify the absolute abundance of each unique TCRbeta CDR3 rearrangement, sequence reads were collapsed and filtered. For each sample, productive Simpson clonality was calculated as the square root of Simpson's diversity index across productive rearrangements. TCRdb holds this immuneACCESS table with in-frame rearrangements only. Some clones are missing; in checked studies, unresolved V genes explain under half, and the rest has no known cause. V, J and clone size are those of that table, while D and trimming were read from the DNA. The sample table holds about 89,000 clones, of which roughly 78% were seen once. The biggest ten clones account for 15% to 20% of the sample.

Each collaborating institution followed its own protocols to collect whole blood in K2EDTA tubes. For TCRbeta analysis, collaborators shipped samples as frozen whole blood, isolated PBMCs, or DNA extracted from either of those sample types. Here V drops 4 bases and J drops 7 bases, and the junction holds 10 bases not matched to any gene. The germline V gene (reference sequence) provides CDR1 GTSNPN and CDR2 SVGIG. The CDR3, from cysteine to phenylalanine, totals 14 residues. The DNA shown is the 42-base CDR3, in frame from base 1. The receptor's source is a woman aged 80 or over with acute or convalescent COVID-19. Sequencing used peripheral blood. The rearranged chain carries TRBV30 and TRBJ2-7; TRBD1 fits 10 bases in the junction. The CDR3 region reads CAWTTGTGASEQYF. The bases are TGTGCCTGGACAACCGGGACAGGGGCGTCTGAGCAGTACTTC.